The clone carrying this T cell receptor (beta chain) was observed a handful of times. Its antigen is unknown. The sample belongs to a study of neurological immune-mediated disorders. Study conclusions and caveats: In HTLV-1-associated myelopathy, TCR clonal expansion was greatest, and in multiple sclerosis it was least, below healthy controls. Across subjects, no CDR3 amino acid sequence appeared in expanded clones of more than one subject, a finding that suggested private repertoires in all groups.

The cDNA was synthesized by means of template-switch 5'RACE, which was carried out with 10-nucleotide random UMIs. TCRdb reanalysed the 5' RACE reads using MiXCR and keeps one entry per CDR3 protein. The sample lists roughly 62,000 distinct CDR3 sequences, 2% to 3% seen once, with around 2.8% in the top ten. The CDR3 consists of 11 residues. The germline V gene encodes CDR1 DFQATT and CDR2 SNEGSKA (reference sequence). The germline V and J ends were trimmed by 5 bases and 8 bases, with 10 bases remaining between them. This TCR was sampled from a man aged 50 to 59 with multiple sclerosis. This rearrangement joins TRBV20-1 to TRBJ2-1; no clear D. Source material: PBMCs. The CDR3, as DNA: TGCAGTGCTGAAGTCTGGGATGAGCAGTTCTTC. Translating gives CSAEVWDEQFF.